A single sample gave rise to the 32 T cell receptor beta chains below, sequenced in a study of T-cell reconstitution after alpha-beta-depleted transplantation in children. Using unique molecular identifiers, the investigators prepared the TCRbeta library. A single record per CDR3 protein comes from TCRdb applying MiXCR to the PCR reads. This table has about 310,000 distinct CDR3 sequences, around 25% appearing once. The sequencing used PBMCs, mostly from graft donor cells, collected 180 days after TCRalphabeta/CD19-depleted stem cell transplant. All receptors come from a male patient aged 10 to 17 who had a stem cell transplant for acute lymphoblastic leukemia, so the T cells may come from the graft donor.

The rearrangement joins TRBV13 to TRBJ2-7; D not resolved. This CDR3 region has 13 residues. Trimming pared 5 bases from V and 2 bases from J, leaving 10 bases between. Germline V CDR1 and CDR2: PRHDT, FYEKMQ (reference sequence). The CDR3 here is CASSPPAAYEQYF. In DNA form, the CDR3 reads TGTGCCAGCAGCCCCCCGGCGGCCTACGAGCAGTACTTC. Using reference TRBV13 and TRBJ2-7 for the parts outside the CDR3, the full variable domain is AAGVIQSPRHLIKEKRETATLKCYPIPRHDTVYWYQQGPGQDPQFLISFYEKMQSDKGSIPDRFSAQQFSDYHSELNMSSLELGDSALYFCASSPPAAYEQYFGPGTRLTVT.

Many counts were recorded for this clonotype. The chain employs TRBV5-6 and TRBJ2-5; 7 bases are a match to TRBD2. The CDR3 totals 14 residues. V was clipped by 4 bases and J by 5 bases; unmatched bases: 8. Germline lookup yields CDR1 SGHDT and CDR2 YYEEEE. CDR3 residues: CASSAGTNDETQYF. The CDR3 DNA is TGTGCCAGCAGCGCCGGGACTAACGACGAGACCCAGTACTTC. Complete variable domain (other parts from reference TRBV5-6 and TRBJ2-5): DAGVTQSPTHLIKTRGQQVTLRCSPKSGHDTVSWYQQALGQGPQFIFQYYEEEERQRGNFPDRFSGHQFPNYSSELNVNALLLGDSALYLCASSAGTNDETQYFGPGTRLLVL.

This clonotype was detected only a few times. The genes are TRBV15 and TRBJ2-1; 13 nucleotides align to TRBD2. CDR3 length: 15 residues. Germline V CDR1 and CDR2: LNHNV, YYDKDF (reference sequence). V lost 3 bases to trimming and J lost 7 bases; unmatched junction nucleotides: 3. CDR3 loop: CATSSRLAGGNEQFF. CDR3 nucleotide sequence: TGTGCCACCAGCAGTAGACTAGCGGGAGGTAATGAGCAGTTCTTC. The full variable domain, its missing parts supplied by reference TRBV15 and TRBJ2-1, is DAMVIQNPRYQVTQFGKPVTLSCSQTLNHNVMYWYQQKSSQAPKLLFHYYDKDFNNEADTPDNFQSRRPNTSFCFLDIRSPGLGDTAMYLCATSSRLAGGNEQFFGPGTRLTVL.

This clonotype was counted a single time. The V and J genes are TRBV6-2 or TRBV6-3 and TRBJ1-2; TRBD1 might be the D (6 bases). This CDR3 has 14 amino acids. Germline-derived CDR1 and CDR2 are MNHEY and SVGEGT. With 7 bases removed from V and 8 bases from J, the gap between germline ends came to 20 bases. As DNA, the CDR3 is TGTGCCAGCACCCTCTTGGGCAGGGGAACCGGCTACACCTTC. The encoded protein is CASTLLGRGTGYTF.

Only a few counts were recorded for this clonotype. This chain connects TRBV5-8 to TRBJ1-2; no clear D. CDR1 is SGHTS, CDR2 YDEGEE, per germline. The CDR3 has 13 residues. V was trimmed by 2 bases and J by 3 bases, leaving 8 bases between them. The CDR3 region has the DNA TGTGCCAGCAGCTTTCAGATATACTATGGCTACACCTTC. Translated: CASSFQIYYGYTF.

This chain joins TRBV7-3 and TRBJ2-2, with a possible D match to TRBD2 (7 bases). V was trimmed by 0 bases and J by 6 bases, leaving 14 bases between them. The CDR3 spans 16 residues. Germline V lookup: CDR1 SGHTA, CDR2 FQGTGA. The CDR3 is CASSLTGGRRAGELFF. The DNA of the CDR3 is TGTGCCAGCAGCTTAACGGGGGGGCGCCGAGCCGGGGAGCTGTTTTTT.

This clonotype was observed once. The CDR3, as DNA: TGTGCCAGCAGTTTAGTCCCCACACAGCCCTACGAGCAGTACTTC. It is translated as CASSLVPTQPYEQYF. The genes are TRBV27 and TRBJ2-7; D ambiguous. Trimming left V 2 bases short and J 2 bases short, with 13 bases between. The CDR3 length is 15 residues. The V gene's germline CDR1 is MNHEY and CDR2 SMNVEV (reference sequence).

V is TRBV5-1 and J is TRBJ1-1; D uncertain. The CDR3 is 13 amino acids. Germline loops: CDR1 SGHRS, CDR2 YFSETQ. Trimming stripped 2 bases from V and 5 bases from J, with 10 bases between. The CDR3, as DNA: TGCGCCAGCAGCTTAACAGTGGGAACTGAAGCTTTCTTT. It yields the protein CASSLTVGTEAFF.

This clonotype has a handful of counts. V gene TRBV28 combines with J gene TRBJ1-4; D remains unclear. CDR3 length: 17 residues. Trimming cost V 2 bases and J 4 bases, with 17 bases left between them. Germline V gene sequence: CDR1 MDHEN, CDR2 SYDVKM. Here the CDR3 reads CASSLIGLPTGNEKLFF. Here the CDR3 DNA reads TGTGCCAGCAGTTTAATTGGCCTCCCGACCGGTAATGAAAAACTGTTTTTT.

This clonotype was recorded a few times. The rearrangement uses TRBV18 and TRBJ1-6; D remains ambiguous. This CDR3 is 15 amino acids long. The germline gives CDR1 KGHSH, CDR2 LQKENI. The V and J ends lost 1 base and 8 bases respectively, with 12 bases between them. The CDR3 here is CASSPQGGGHSPLHF. CDR3 in DNA: TGTGCCAGCTCACCACAGGGAGGTGGGCATTCACCCCTCCACTTT.

The sample holds a few counts of this clonotype. The chain carries TRBV6-1 and TRBJ2-1, with TRBD2 identical over 7 bases. J gave up 3 bases and V 6 bases, and 14 bases lay outside the gene matches. The CDR3 length is 17 residues. Germline V gives CDR1 MNHNS, CDR2 SASEGT. CDR3 in amino acids: CASRVIGSSGDYNEQFF. The CDR3 DNA is TGTGCCAGCAGAGTTATCGGTTCTAGCGGAGACTACAATGAGCAGTTCTTC.

The chain has TRBV7-3 and TRBJ2-5; possibly TRBD2 for D (5 bases). Germline V lookup: CDR1 SGHTA, CDR2 FQGTGA. This CDR3 has 13 amino acids. Between the trimmed V and J ends, which lost 4 bases and 2 bases, there was a span of 8 bases. In DNA, the CDR3 is TGTGCCAGCAGCTCTTTAGCGCAAGAGACCCAGTACTTC. Translation gives CASSSLAQETQYF.

The chain uses TRBV29-1 and TRBJ1-1; D is unresolved. The CDR3 length is 12 residues. Between the trimmed V and J ends, which lost 2 bases and 1 base, there was a span of 5 bases. Germline CDR1 and CDR2: SQVTM and ANQGSEA. The CDR3 region is CSVESQNTEAFF. CDR3 DNA sequence: TGCAGCGTTGAATCCCAGAACACTGAAGCTTTCTTT.

V usage is TRBV7-2 and J usage is TRBJ2-7, with TRBD2 matching 11 bases. Germline-derived CDR1 and CDR2 are SGHTA and FQGNSA. The CDR3 loop spans 13 amino acids. The J segment lost 7 bases and the V segment lost 6 bases, leaving 5 bases of the junction unmatched. The CDR3 DNA follows: TGTGCCAGCAGACTAGCGGGAGTGGTAGAGCAGTACTTC. Translating gives CASRLAGVVEQYF.

In this sample, this clonotype turned up many times. The chain uses TRBV5-1 and TRBJ2-7, with TRBD1 identical over 7 bases. Losses at the gene ends were 4 bases for V and 4 bases for J; bases not matched to a gene: 17. CDR3 size: 17 residues. Germline lookup yields CDR1 SGHRS and CDR2 YFSETQ. CDR3 sequence reads: CASSPRPRQGNPYEQYF. In DNA form, the CDR3 reads TGCGCCAGCAGCCCCCGGCCGCGACAGGGAAACCCTTACGAGCAGTACTTC. Combining the CDR3 with reference TRBV5-1 and TRBJ2-7 gives the whole variable domain KAGVTQTPRYLIKTRGQQVTLSCSPISGHRSVSWYQQTPGQGLQFLFEYFSETQRNKGNFPGRFSGRQFSNSRSEMNVSTLELGDSALYLCASSPRPRQGNPYEQYFGPGTRLTVT.

The chain joins TRBV12-3 or TRBV12-4 to TRBJ2-1, with D perhaps matching TRBD2 (5 bases). Trimming removed 2 bases at V and 2 bases at J, with 10 bases between. CDR3 length equals 15 residues. The chain's CDR3 is CASSLMRRTYNEQFF. In DNA, the CDR3 is TGTGCCAGCAGTTTAATGCGGAGGACCTACAATGAGCAGTTCTTC.

V and J are TRBV12-3 or TRBV12-4 and TRBJ2-2; D remains unclear. This CDR3 is built from 13 residues. Trimming left V 6 bases short and J 5 bases short, with 10 bases between. The CDR3 loop is CASRDEETGELFF. In DNA form, the CDR3 reads TGTGCCAGCAGAGATGAGGAGACCGGGGAGCTGTTTTTT.

The rearrangement links TRBV24-1 to TRBJ2-1; D is ambiguous. The CDR3 runs 16 residues. V dropped 3 bases and J dropped 5 bases, with 16 bases sitting between them. CDR1 and CDR2 from the germline V gene are KGHDR and SFDVKD. CDR3 in amino acids: CATSDNLGILNNEQFF. The CDR3 DNA sequence: TGTGCCACCAGTGATAACCTGGGGATACTGAACAATGAGCAGTTCTTC.

This clonotype was counted a few times. The chain is built from TRBV9 and TRBJ1-6; D unresolved. V was shortened by 3 bases and J by 4 bases, with 14 bases between the two germline ends. Germline V gives CDR1 SGDLS, CDR2 YYNGEE. This CDR3 comprises 16 residues. The CDR3 bases are TGTGCCAGCAGCGCGGGGTCCCGAGGGTATAATTCACCCCTCCACTTT. Protein sequence: CASSAGSRGYNSPLHF.

This clonotype was counted ten times or more. The chain is built from TRBV12-3 or TRBV12-4 and TRBJ1-2; D is uncertain. The V gene lost 6 bases and the J gene lost 5 bases, with 10 bases spanning the gap. The CDR3 length is 12 residues. The CDR3, as DNA: TGTGCCAGCAGCTTGGGCAGTTATGGCTACACCTTC. Translated, it gives CASSLGSYGYTF.

A few counts support this clonotype. V usage is TRBV12-3 or TRBV12-4 and J usage is TRBJ1-3; maybe TRBD1 (6 bases). The V end lost 5 bases, the J end lost 1 base, and 24 bases lay between the germline ends. This CDR3 region has 19 residues. Written as DNA, the CDR3 is TGTGCCAGCAGTCGCCACGCCCGATACAGGGAGTCATCTGGAAACACCATATATTTT. This codes for CASSRHARYRESSGNTIYF.

CDR3 sequence: CASSPRDPGTSGRNEQFF. The CDR3, as DNA: TGTGCCAGCAGCCCGCGCGACCCGGGGACTAGCGGGAGGAATGAGCAGTTCTTC. This sequence joins TRBV11-1 and TRBJ2-1; 15 bases match TRBD2. Germline V gene sequence: CDR1 SGHAT, CDR2 FQDESV (reference sequence). Germline trimming cut 5 bases from V and 7 bases from J; bases unmatched to any gene: 12. The CDR3 sequence is 18 residues long.

The chain employs TRBV24-1 and TRBJ2-7; no definite D call. Germline V gene data show CDR1 as KGHDR and CDR2 as SFDVKD. V was trimmed by 1 base and J by 6 bases, leaving 6 bases between them. This CDR3 has 12 residues. CDR3: CATSDFKGEQYF. For the CDR3, the DNA is TGTGCCACCAGTGATTTTAAAGGCGAGCAGTACTTC.

The chain joins TRBV20-1 to TRBJ2-3; 14 bases are shared with TRBD2. V lost 1 base, J lost 1 base, and 13 bases stayed unmatched. Germline values: CDR1 DFQATT, CDR2 SNEGSKA (reference sequence). The CDR3 is 20 amino acids. The CDR3 bases are TGCAGTGCTAGAGCGTGGGGACTAGCGGGAGAGAGTGGGGGCACAGATACGCAGTATTTT. It is translated as CSARAWGLAGESGGTDTQYF.

Only a few counts were recorded for this clonotype. The rearrangement links TRBV5-1 to TRBJ2-3; D is tentatively TRBD1 or TRBD2 (6 bases each). CDR3 length: 15 residues. CDR1 SGHRS and CDR2 YFSETQ come from the germline V gene. Trimming took off 0 bases at V and 2 bases at J, with 10 bases between the two ends. CDR3 protein: CASSLAPGATDTQYF. CDR3 coding DNA: TGCGCCAGCAGCTTGGCCCCGGGGGCCACAGATACGCAGTATTTT.

This clonotype has only a few counts. The V gene is TRBV4-1, the J gene TRBJ2-7, with D maybe TRBD1 (6 bases). Germline V CDR1 and CDR2: MGHRA, YSYEKL. This CDR3 has 14 residues. The ends were cut back, 0 bases at V and 4 bases at J, with 10 bases in the middle. The chain's CDR3 is CASSQENRDYEQYF. CDR3 DNA sequence: TGCGCCAGCAGCCAAGAAAACAGGGATTACGAGCAGTACTTC.

The chain links TRBV7-9 to TRBJ2-2, with D perhaps matching TRBD1 (6 bases). The V gene lost 4 bases and the J gene lost 6 bases, with 15 bases spanning the gap. Germline V gene data show CDR1 as SEHNR and CDR2 as FQNEAQ (reference sequence). The CDR3 covers 15 residues. The CDR3 sequence: CASSSQGMLAGELFF. The CDR3 nucleotides read TGTGCCAGCAGCTCTCAGGGGATGTTGGCCGGGGAGCTGTTTTTT.

This clonotype was picked up a small number of times. The chain has TRBV13 and TRBJ2-1; 9 bases fit TRBD1. The CDR3 loop spans 16 amino acids. The V segment lost 6 bases and the J segment 3 bases; nucleotides outside the gene matches: 9. Germline V gene data show CDR1 as PRHDT and CDR2 as FYEKMQ (reference sequence). The CDR3 sequence: CASSLSGQGIYNEQFF. CDR3 coding DNA: TGTGCCAGCAGTCTAAGTGGACAGGGGATCTACAATGAGCAGTTCTTC.

The sample holds a few counts of this clonotype. The chain carries TRBV6-1 and TRBJ2-7, with D perhaps assigned TRBD1 or TRBD2 (5 bases each). The germline gives CDR1 MNHNS, CDR2 SASEGT. V lost 6 bases and J lost 5, with 17 bases in between. There are 14 residues in the CDR3. The CDR3 nucleotides read TGTGCCAGCAGCAGGGAGTCTACGAATAACGAGCAGTACTTC. It specifies CASSRESTNNEQYF.

The rearrangement joins TRBV5-1 to TRBJ1-2; D ambiguous. The germline V gene encodes CDR1 SGHRS and CDR2 YFSETQ. V dropped 3 bases and J dropped 8 bases, with 20 bases sitting between them. CDR3 length: 15 amino acids. The CDR3 sequence: CASSSAFSWDSGYTF. As DNA, the CDR3 is TGCGCCAGCAGCTCGGCCTTCAGCTGGGATTCCGGCTACACCTTC.

The rearrangement links TRBV6-1 to TRBJ1-4, with TRBD1 identical over 9 bases. The V and J ends lost 6 bases and 3 bases, in that order; junction bases with no gene match: 8. CDR3 length: 16 residues. Germline V gene lookup returns CDR1 MNHNS and CDR2 SASEGT. CDR3 region: CASRQVGTGPNEKLFF. CDR3 DNA: TGTGCCAGCAGACAAGTTGGGACAGGGCCTAATGAAAAACTGTTTTTT.

This chain connects TRBV28 to TRBJ2-2, with D uncertain. Per the germline V gene, CDR1 is MDHEN and CDR2 is SYDVKM. This CDR3 is built from 14 residues. Trimming cost V 5 bases and J 9 bases, with 16 bases left between them. CDR3 coding DNA: TGTGCCAGCAGTCGAAGGCGCCATGCTAGGGAGCTGTTTTTT. Protein sequence: CASSRRRHARELFF.